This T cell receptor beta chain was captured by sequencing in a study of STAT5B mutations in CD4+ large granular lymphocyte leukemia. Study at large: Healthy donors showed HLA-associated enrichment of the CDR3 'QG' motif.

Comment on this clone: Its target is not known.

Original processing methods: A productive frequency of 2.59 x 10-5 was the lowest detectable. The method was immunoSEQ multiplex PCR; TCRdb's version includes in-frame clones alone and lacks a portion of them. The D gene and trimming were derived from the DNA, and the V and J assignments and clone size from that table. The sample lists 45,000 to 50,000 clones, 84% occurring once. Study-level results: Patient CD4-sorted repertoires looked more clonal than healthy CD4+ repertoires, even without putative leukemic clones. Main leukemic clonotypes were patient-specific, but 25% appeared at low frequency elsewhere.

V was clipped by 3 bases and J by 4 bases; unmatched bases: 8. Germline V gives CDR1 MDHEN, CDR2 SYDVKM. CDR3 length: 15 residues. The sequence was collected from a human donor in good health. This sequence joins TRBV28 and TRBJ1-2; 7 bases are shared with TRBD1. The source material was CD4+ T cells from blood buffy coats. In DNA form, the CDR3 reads TGTGCCAGCAGTTTTGGGGACAGATTTTCCTATGGCTACACCTTC. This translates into CASSFGDRFSYGYTF.